Presented here are 15 T cell receptor beta chains from one specimen sequenced in a study of beta chain features in type 1 diabetes. The sequenced template was cDNA made from the entire isolated RNA. Repertoires were generated with immunoSEQ multiplex PCR, while TCRdb's copy carries only in-frame clones and drops some. The sample has about 260,000 clones, about 63% seen once. Sequencing was carried out using naive CD4+ T cells from blood. The receptors were gathered from a man aged 30 to 45 in good health.

This clone was counted only a few times. In nucleotides, the CDR3 is TGCGCCAGCAGCTTTGGGCCCTCCAATGAGCAGTTCTTC. Residues: CASSFGPSNEQFF. The chain uses TRBV5-1 and TRBJ2-1; D not certain. The CDR3 consists of 13 residues. V lost 2 bases to trimming and J lost 6 bases, with 9 bases between them. Per the germline V gene, CDR1 is SGHRS and CDR2 is YFSETQ.

The gene calls are TRBV28 and TRBJ2-6; D not resolved. This CDR3 has 16 residues. Germline V lookup: CDR1 MDHEN, CDR2 SYDVKM. With 4 bases removed from V and 0 bases from J, the gap between germline ends came to 10 bases. CDR3 protein: CASSSGPHSGANVLTF. The DNA for the CDR3 is TGTGCCAGCAGTTCCGGTCCCCACTCTGGGGCCAACGTCCTGACTTTC.

The V and J genes are TRBV2 and TRBJ2-2, with D tentatively TRBD2 (6 bases). Germline CDR1 reads SNHLY; CDR2 reads FYNNEI. There are 13 residues in the CDR3. V was pared by 6 bases and J by 8 bases, with 13 bases between. CDR3 sequence reads: CASRPTSLGELFF. The CDR3 bases are TGTGCCAGCAGACCAACTAGCCTTGGGGAGCTGTTTTTT.

The chain combines TRBV5-1 with TRBJ2-7; tentative D call: TRBD1 (5 bases). The CDR3 length is 15 residues. V was shortened by 1 base and J by 2 bases, with 13 bases between the two germline ends. Germline lookup yields CDR1 SGHRS and CDR2 YFSETQ. The CDR3 DNA is TGCGCCAGCAGCTTGTGGCAGGGATCCACCTACGAGCAGTACTTC. This codes for CASSLWQGSTYEQYF.

This clone came up once. The rearrangement uses TRBV28 and TRBJ2-4; possible D gene TRBD1, 6 bases. The germline V and J ends were trimmed by 0 bases and 5 bases, with 8 bases remaining between them. Germline CDR1 reads MDHEN; CDR2 reads SYDVKM. The CDR3 length is 14 residues. In nucleotides, the CDR3 is TGTGCCAGCAGTTTATGGGACAGCCAAAACATTCAGTACTTC. Translating it yields CASSLWDSQNIQYF.

This clone was detected a few times. V usage is TRBV4-3 and J usage is TRBJ2-5; the D is unclear. The V end lost 0 bases, the J end lost 5 bases, and 16 bases lay between the germline ends. CDR3 length: 16 amino acids. CDR1 is LGHNA and CDR2 is YSLEER in the germline V gene. The CDR3, as DNA: TGCGCCAGCAGCCAAGAAAAGGATCCTTTGGCGGAGACCCAGTACTTC. Protein product: CASSQEKDPLAETQYF.

The V call is TRBV30, the J call TRBJ1-2; D unresolved. This CDR3 spans 13 amino acids. V lost 7 bases and J 2 bases, leaving 14 bases between the germline ends. CDR1 and CDR2 (germline): GTSNPN, SVGIG (reference sequence). The CDR3 reads CASSLGANYGYTF. The CDR3 region has the DNA TGTGCCTCTTCCCTGGGTGCAAACTATGGCTACACCTTC.

The rearrangement links TRBV9 to TRBJ2-3, with 12 bases lining up with TRBD2. The germline gives CDR1 SGDLS, CDR2 YYNGEE. With 4 bases clipped from V and 5 bases from J, the junction kept 14 bases outside the gene matches. The CDR3 covers 18 residues. The CDR3 DNA sequence: TGTGCCAGCAGCCCACCAAAGGTGACTAGCGGGAGAATAGATACGCAGTATTTT. Translating gives CASSPPKVTSGRIDTQYF.

The chain has TRBV30 and TRBJ2-1; D is uncertain. Trimming pared 5 bases from V and 8 bases from J, leaving 16 bases between. The CDR3 contains 13 residues. CDR1 is GTSNPN and CDR2 is SVGIG in the germline V gene (reference sequence). DNA of the CDR3: TGTGCCTGGGGACCGGAGCCAAACCATGAGCAGTTCTTC. As protein: CAWGPEPNHEQFF.

The chain uses TRBV6-4 and TRBJ2-4; unclear D gene. V shed 3 bases and J shed 9 bases, with 12 bases lying between them. CDR1 MRHNA and CDR2 SNTAGT come from the germline V gene. The CDR3 runs to 13 residues. This CDR3 reads CASSEFGSTIQYF. CDR3 nucleotide sequence: TGTGCCAGCAGTGAATTTGGCAGTACCATTCAGTACTTC.

This clone was seen a single time. The chain uses TRBV28 and TRBJ2-1; 12 bases are shared with TRBD2. The CDR3 sequence is 15 residues long. Germline values: CDR1 MDHEN, CDR2 SYDVKM. The J segment lost 6 bases and the V segment lost 2 bases, leaving 2 bases of the junction unmatched. The CDR3 loop is CASSLLAGGVNEQFF. The CDR3 DNA reads as TGTGCCAGCAGTTTACTAGCGGGAGGGGTCAATGAGCAGTTCTTC.

The chain recombines TRBV6-5 with TRBJ2-1; a possible D gene is TRBD2 (5 bases). CDR1 and CDR2 (germline): MNHEY, SVGAGI. CDR3 size: 16 residues. V was cut by 0 bases and J by 6 bases, with 15 bases left in between. CDR3 loop: CASSYSSLSGVNEQFF. The DNA for the CDR3 is TGTGCCAGCAGTTACTCGAGTCTATCCGGGGTCAATGAGCAGTTCTTC.

The chain has TRBV29-1 and TRBJ2-6; a possible D gene is TRBD2 (6 bases). The CDR3 is 12 residues long. Trimming stripped 7 bases from V and 3 bases from J, with 7 bases between. CDR1 is SQVTM, CDR2 ANQGSEA, per germline. The CDR3 region is CSGRGGANVLTF. The CDR3 nucleotides are TGCAGCGGGCGGGGTGGGGCCAACGTCCTGACTTTC.

Comment on this clone: This sample also contains other DNA sequences that code for the same CDR3. The chain links TRBV28 to TRBJ2-3; TRBD2 is a possible D gene (6 bases). Trimming stripped 2 bases from V and 2 bases from J, with 8 bases between. Germline V gene lookup returns CDR1 MDHEN and CDR2 SYDVKM. There are 14 residues in the CDR3. CDR3 nucleotide sequence: TGTGCCAGCAGTTTAGGGGGGAACACAGATACGCAGTATTTT. It encodes CASSLGGNTDTQYF.

This clone was seen only once. This chain connects TRBV2 to TRBJ2-5, with D maybe TRBD1 (6 bases). The ends were cut back, 6 bases at V and 5 bases at J, with 7 bases in the middle. Germline-derived CDR1 and CDR2 are SNHLY and FYNNEI. The CDR3 consists of 11 residues. Here the CDR3 reads CASSQGETQYF. In DNA, the CDR3 is TGTGCCAGCAGCCAGGGGGAGACCCAGTACTTC.